Listed here are 29 T cell receptor beta chains from one sample, sequenced in a study of siplizumab effects on memory and regulatory T cells (dated by TCRdb to about 2019). Libraries were made using the immunoSEQ multiplex PCR assay. The clones in this table, taken by TCRdb from immuneACCESS, are in-frame only. Not every clone is retained; where verified, under half of the shortfall comes from an unresolved V gene, and the cause of the rest is unknown. Present in this sample are 92,000 or so clones, around 90% of which were seen just once. Roughly 15% of the sample belongs to the ten largest clones. The specimen was CD4+ T cells sorted from blood. These receptors all come from a human donor in good health.

The chain has TRBV11-3 and TRBJ1-1; D is unresolved. V was cut by 5 bases and J by 1 base, with 14 bases left in between. Germline CDR1 reads SGHNT; CDR2 reads YENEEA. The CDR3 has 15 residues. The CDR3 nucleotides are TGTGCCAGCAGCCAGGCAGCGGGATCGAACACTGAAGCTTTCTTT. This sequence encodes CASSQAAGSNTEAFF.

V usage is TRBV30 and J usage is TRBJ1-2, with D possibly matching TRBD1 (6 bases). This CDR3 comprises 12 residues. Germline lookup yields CDR1 GTSNPN and CDR2 SVGIG (reference sequence). The V gene lost 1 base and the J gene lost 5 bases, with 8 bases spanning the gap. CDR3 amino acids: CAWSAQGYGYTF. CDR3 bases: TGTGCCTGGAGTGCTCAGGGGTATGGCTACACCTTC. Using reference TRBV30 and TRBJ1-2 for the parts outside the CDR3, the full variable domain is SQTIHQWPATLVQPVGSPLSLECTVEGTSNPNLYWYRQAAGRGLQLLFYSVGIGQISSEVPQNLSASRPQDRQFILSSKKLLLSDSGFYLCAWSAQGYGYTFGSGTRLTVV.

The chain is built from TRBV28 and TRBJ2-5, with 10 positions matching TRBD2. Trimming cost V 3 bases and J 1 base; bases outside gene matches: 5. The CDR3 is 16 amino acids. Per germline, CDR1 MDHEN and CDR2 SYDVKM. CDR3: CASSLRLAGVQETQYF. The CDR3 DNA reads TGTGCCAGCAGTTTGAGGCTAGCGGGGGTCCAAGAGACCCAGTACTTC.

J is TRBJ2-6 and V is TRBV5-4; a weak D match, TRBD2 (6 bases). The V and J ends lost 5 bases and 4 bases respectively, with 10 bases between them. In germline, CDR1 is SGHNT, CDR2 YYREEE (reference sequence). The CDR3 consists of 14 residues. The CDR3 DNA reads TGTGCCAGCAGATCCGGGGGAGGGGCCAACGTCCTGACTTTC. This codes for CASRSGGGANVLTF.

The chain carries TRBV10-2 and TRBJ2-7, with 9 bases identical to TRBD1. The ends lost 0 bases at V and 6 bases at J; junction bases unmatched: 9. Per germline, CDR1 WSHSY and CDR2 SAAADI. CDR3 size: 16 residues. CDR3 sequence reads: CASSESSAGTGFEQYF. In nucleotides, the CDR3 is TGCGCCAGCAGTGAGTCCTCGGCCGGGACAGGGTTCGAGCAGTACTTC.

The CDR3 bases are TGTGCCAGCAGTCCGAGATCCCAGGCGGCGAGGAGATTCCAAGAGACCCAGTACTTC. Its protein is CASSPRSQAARRFQETQYF. The genes are TRBV27 and TRBJ2-5; the D is unclear. The germline CDR1 and CDR2 sequences are MNHEY and SMNVEV (reference sequence). CDR3 length: 19 amino acids. V dropped 5 bases and J dropped 1 base, with 26 bases sitting between them.

This clone was counted between two and nine times. V gene TRBV5-6 combines with J gene TRBJ1-4, with 8 bases lining up with TRBD1. The junction had 6 bases not matched to a gene; V was cut back by 4 bases and J by 7 bases. This CDR3 is 14 amino acids long. The germline V gene has CDR1 SGHDT and CDR2 YYEEEE. CDR3 sequence (DNA): TGTGCCAGCAGCCGAATTGACAGGGGTGAAAAACTGTTTTTT. Translating gives CASSRIDRGEKLFF.

This chain links TRBV4-1 with TRBJ1-1; 8 bases agree with TRBD1. V dropped 1 base and J dropped 1; count of bases not matched to a gene: 5. Germline loops: CDR1 MGHRA, CDR2 YSYEKL. The length of the CDR3 is 16 residues. Here the CDR3 DNA reads TGCGCCAGCAGCCAAGTCTTCCAGGGGGCGAACACTGAAGCTTTCTTT. Its protein is CASSQVFQGANTEAFF.

The rearrangement uses TRBV6-1 and TRBJ1-6; D remains ambiguous. The CDR3 is 13 amino acids. V lost 10 bases and J lost 11, with 18 bases in between. CDR1 is MNHNS and CDR2 is SASEGT in the germline V gene. The CDR3 coding sequence is TGTGCCACCTGGAGACGCTCCGAGGCACCCCTCCACTTT. This sequence encodes CATWRRSEAPLHF.

The CDR3 DNA reads TGTGCCAGCACCCCTGGACAGATCTACGAGCAGTACTTC. Protein product: CASTPGQIYEQYF. This chain uses TRBV6-5 with TRBJ2-7; a possible D gene is TRBD1 (6 bases). The germline CDR1 and CDR2 sequences are MNHEY and SVGAGI. The CDR3 has 13 amino acids. V was cut by 7 bases and J by 3 bases, with 13 bases left in between.

The sample holds a few counts of this clone. The genes are TRBV29-1 and TRBJ2-5, with D unresolved. This CDR3 has 13 residues. Germline V gene lookup returns CDR1 SQVTM and CDR2 ANQGSEA. V lost 7 bases and J lost 5, with 17 bases in between. CDR3 in DNA: TGCAGCGCCTCTTTCACCGCGAGGGAGACCCAGTACTTC. It yields the protein CSASFTARETQYF.

This CDR3 reads CASSEISGRSADTQYF. The CDR3 DNA reads TGTGCCAGCAGTGAGATTAGCGGGAGAAGCGCAGATACGCAGTATTTT. The chain employs TRBV2 and TRBJ2-3; 9 bases match TRBD2. CDR1 is SNHLY and CDR2 is FYNNEI in the germline V gene. The CDR3 extends over 16 amino acids. The J segment lost 4 bases and the V segment lost 3 bases, leaving 8 bases of the junction unmatched.

The chain recombines TRBV19 with TRBJ2-7; a possible D gene is TRBD1 (5 bases). Germline V gene sequence: CDR1 LNHDA, CDR2 SQIVND (reference sequence). With 5 bases removed from V and 1 base from J, the gap between germline ends came to 15 bases. The CDR3 has 15 residues. For the CDR3, the DNA is TGTGCCAGTAGTTTTCGACAGTCCTTTTCCTACGAGCAGTACTTC. It specifies CASSFRQSFSYEQYF.

The CDR3 protein is CASRSGTSGRYEQYF. The CDR3 DNA is TGTGCCAGTAGATCCGGGACTAGCGGGAGGTACGAGCAGTACTTC. The chain links TRBV19 to TRBJ2-7; 15 nucleotides align to TRBD2. V lost 6 bases and J lost 4; bases outside the gene matches: 4. There are 15 residues in the CDR3. Germline lookup yields CDR1 LNHDA and CDR2 SQIVND (reference sequence).

The chain combines TRBV25-1 with TRBJ2-1; 8 nucleotides match TRBD1. The germline CDR1 and CDR2 sequences are MGHDK and SYGVNS. The CDR3 runs 15 residues. V gave up 4 bases and J gave up 3 bases; unmatched junction bases: 5. CDR3 nucleotides: TGTGCCAGCAGTGCCCAGGGGGCGATCTACAATGAGCAGTTCTTC. This codes for CASSAQGAIYNEQFF.

The chain couples TRBV6-1 to TRBJ2-7; 7 bases match TRBD1. Germline CDR1 and CDR2: MNHNS and SASEGT. This CDR3 comprises 12 residues. The ends lost 6 bases at V and 11 bases at J; junction bases unmatched: 10. The chain's CDR3 is CASREGQRAEYF. CDR3 sequence (DNA): TGTGCCAGCAGAGAGGGACAGAGGGCTGAGTACTTC.

The V call is TRBV19, the J call TRBJ2-2; D tentatively reads TRBD1 or TRBD2 (6 bases each). From germline, CDR1 is LNHDA and CDR2 SQIVND (reference sequence). The CDR3 spans 16 residues. The V end was cut by 5 bases, the J end by 3 bases, with 16 bases between. The CDR3 spells CASSFSSGADTGELFF. The CDR3, as DNA: TGTGCCAGTAGTTTTTCCTCGGGGGCCGACACCGGGGAGCTGTTTTTT.

The J gene is TRBJ2-3, the V gene TRBV7-9; possible D gene TRBD1, 5 bases. The CDR3 length is 14 residues. Trimming left V 1 base short and J 4 bases short, with 9 bases between. CDR1 is SEHNR, CDR2 FQNEAQ, per germline (reference sequence). The CDR3 DNA sequence: TGTGCCAGCAGCTTAGGGACAAGCGCAGATACGCAGTATTTT. This sequence encodes CASSLGTSADTQYF.

This rearrangement joins TRBV5-1 to TRBJ2-3; D gene unclear. There are 12 residues in the CDR3. Trimming took 4 bases from V and 6 from J, leaving 9 bases between them. The germline V gene has CDR1 SGHRS and CDR2 YFSETQ. CDR3 region: CASSREGDTQYF. The CDR3, as DNA: TGCGCCAGCAGCCGAGAAGGGGATACGCAGTATTTT. The full variable domain, rest sourced from reference TRBV5-1 and TRBJ2-3, is KAGVTQTPRYLIKTRGQQVTLSCSPISGHRSVSWYQQTPGQGLQFLFEYFSETQRNKGNFPGRFSGRQFSNSRSEMNVSTLELGDSALYLCASSREGDTQYFGPGTRLTVL.

The V gene is TRBV6-5, the J gene TRBJ1-1; D remains ambiguous. The CDR3 consists of 13 residues. CDR1 is MNHEY, CDR2 SVGAGI, per germline. Trimming took off 5 bases at V and 7 bases at J, with 14 bases between the two ends. CDR3 in DNA: TGTGCCAGCAGTCGTCCATGGGGTGGTGAAGCTTTCTTT. This sequence encodes CASSRPWGGEAFF.

The V and J genes are TRBV6-6 and TRBJ2-7; possible D gene TRBD2, 5 bases. The V gene lost 6 bases and the J gene lost 0 bases, with 12 bases spanning the gap. Germline V gives CDR1 MNHNY, CDR2 SVGAGI (reference sequence). The CDR3 runs to 14 residues. CDR3 sequence (DNA): TGTGCCAGCAGATTCCCCGGGGACTCCTACGAGCAGTACTTC. Translation gives CASRFPGDSYEQYF.

J is TRBJ1-2 and V is TRBV6-1, with D unclear. The CDR3 is made up of 12 amino acids. Deletions cut 7 bases from V and 4 bases from J, with 10 bases between. From germline, CDR1 is MNHNS and CDR2 SASEGT. CDR3 region: CASTQVLYGYTF. Here the CDR3 DNA reads TGTGCCAGCACGCAGGTCCTCTATGGCTACACCTTC.

The chain is built from TRBV6-5 and TRBJ2-3; a possible D gene is TRBD2 (5 bases). Trimming removed 6 bases at V and 1 base at J, with 8 bases between. Per germline, CDR1 MNHEY and CDR2 SVGAGI. The CDR3 has 13 amino acids. In nucleotides, the CDR3 is TGTGCCAGCAGGAGTAGCGGCACAGATACGCAGTATTTT. Amino acid sequence: CASRSSGTDTQYF.

This sequence joins TRBV6-6 and TRBJ2-5; 8 nucleotides line up with TRBD1. The CDR3 consists of 14 residues. J gave up 5 bases and V 6 bases, and 8 bases lay outside the gene matches. Germline V gives CDR1 MNHNY, CDR2 SVGAGI (reference sequence). The CDR3 here is CASSKTGVFETQYF. CDR3 sequence (DNA): TGTGCCAGCAGCAAGACAGGGGTATTCGAGACCCAGTACTTC.

The chain has TRBV6-5 and TRBJ2-3, with 10 nucleotides matching TRBD2. The V gene's germline CDR1 is MNHEY and CDR2 SVGAGI. The CDR3 is 12 amino acids. The V segment lost 5 bases and the J segment 10 bases; nucleotides outside the gene matches: 3. In DNA form, the CDR3 reads TGTGCCAGCAGTCTAGCGGGAGTAGCGCAGTATTTT. It yields the protein CASSLAGVAQYF.

The J gene is TRBJ1-2, the V gene TRBV7-9; no definite D call. The CDR3 has 14 residues. CDR1 and CDR2 from the germline V gene are SEHNR and FQNEAQ (reference sequence). The V gene lost 0 bases and the J gene lost 1 base, with 6 bases spanning the gap. This chain's CDR3 is CASSLAQFNYGYTF. The CDR3 DNA sequence: TGTGCCAGCAGCTTAGCGCAGTTTAACTATGGCTACACCTTC.

The V call is TRBV19, the J call TRBJ1-5; 9 nucleotides agree with TRBD1. Germline loops: CDR1 LNHDA, CDR2 SQIVND (reference sequence). CDR3 size: 16 residues. V lost 5 bases and J lost 2; bases outside the gene matches: 7. The chain's CDR3 is CASSQRTGVGNQPQHF. The DNA for the CDR3 is TGTGCCAGTAGTCAAAGGACAGGGGTTGGCAATCAGCCCCAGCATTTT. The variable domain in full, with the rest retrieved from reference TRBV19 and TRBJ1-5, is DGGITQSPKYLFRKEGQNVTLSCEQNLNHDAMYWYRQDPGQGLRLIYYSQIVNDFQKGDIAEGYSVSREKKESFPLTVTSAQKNPTAFYLCASSQRTGVGNQPQHFGDGTRLSIL.

CDR3 loop: CSVSSGEQFF. The CDR3 nucleotides are TGCAGCGTTAGTTCAGGTGAGCAGTTCTTC. This chain links TRBV29-1 with TRBJ2-1; D is undetermined. This CDR3 region has 10 residues. Germline assignment: CDR1 SQVTM and CDR2 ANQGSEA. V lost 5 bases and J 9 bases, leaving 8 bases between the germline ends.

The rearrangement uses TRBV6-5 and TRBJ2-3, with D uncertain. CDR1 and CDR2 from the germline V gene are MNHEY and SVGAGI. V shed 3 bases and J shed 5 bases, with 9 bases lying between them. The CDR3 length is 13 residues. CDR3 sequence: CASSYRYRDTQYF. Written as DNA, the CDR3 is TGTGCCAGCAGTTATAGATACAGAGATACGCAGTATTTT.